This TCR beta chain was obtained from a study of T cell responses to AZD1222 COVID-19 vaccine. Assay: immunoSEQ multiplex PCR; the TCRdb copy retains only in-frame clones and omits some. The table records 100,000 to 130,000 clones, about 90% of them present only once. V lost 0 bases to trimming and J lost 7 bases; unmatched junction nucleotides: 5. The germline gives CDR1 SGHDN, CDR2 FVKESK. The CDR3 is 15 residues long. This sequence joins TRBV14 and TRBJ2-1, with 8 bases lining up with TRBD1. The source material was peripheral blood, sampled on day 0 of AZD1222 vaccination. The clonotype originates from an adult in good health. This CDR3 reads CASSQDQGAVNEQFF. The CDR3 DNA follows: TGTGCCAGCAGCCAAGACCAGGGGGCGGTTAATGAGCAGTTCTTC.